This T cell receptor (beta chain) appears in the sequencing data of a study of regulatory and conventional T cells in RAG deficiency. Regarding the study as a whole: Shannon entropy was markedly lower and Simpson indices higher in RAG-deficient patients than control T-cell subsets.

This table comes from immunoSEQ multiplex PCR, and its TCRdb copy is limited to in-frame clones, with some not included. The table has thousands of clones, 80% seen once. The CDR3 has 14 residues. V dropped 4 bases and J dropped 0 bases, with 10 bases sitting between them. Germline V lookup: CDR1 LGHNA, CDR2 YNFKEQ. As to this clone: Antigen unknown.

The same sample was also used in a study of regulatory T cells. According to that study: The PCR used 52 TRBV and 13 TRBJ primers.

The J gene is TRBJ2-7, the V gene TRBV4-2; no clear D. This TCR came from a human donor in good health. The sample was CD8+ T cells sorted from blood. CDR3 bases: TGTGCCAGCAGCCTAGACTTAAGCTCCTACGAGCAGTACTTC. Protein: CASSLDLSSYEQYF.